This TCR beta chain was captured in a study of blood T cells in healthy people across ages (dated by TCRdb to the mid-2010s). Background on the whole study: Template switching captured roughly one uniquely barcoded TCR beta cDNA molecule per two T cells in model experiments. The study measured age-related changes in TCR beta repertoire diversity using deep sequencing normalized with unique cDNA molecular identifiers. Donors were grouped into four age groups: young (average approximately 15 years), middle-aged (roughly 40), aged (around 56) and long-lived (around 80). The study analyzed two additional independent replicas of 1 million unique cDNA reads from the same blood draw for two donors, one aged 18 to 29 and one aged 80 or older. General findings and caveats noted by the study authors: Since profiling was done on bulk unsorted PBMCs, naive and antigen-experienced compartments could not be conclusively compared. The long-lived group showed more naive CD4+ T cells, fewer expanded clones and increased TCR diversity than the aged group, suggesting age selection. A strong correlation was found between observed TCR beta diversity and the percentage of naive T cells measured by flow cytometry. Donor CMV infection status was unknown, potentially confounding age-related changes in expanded clonotypes. Observed TCR beta diversity per million T cells fell roughly linearly with age, and a significant reduction was already apparent by age roughly 40. Total diversity estimates from one million sequenced T cells were considered lower bounds and underestimates.

Reading from cysteine to phenylalanine, the CDR3 counts 16 amino acids. CDR3 DNA only is kept here, 48 bases in frame from base 1. Ends trimmed: V by 6 bases, J by 1 base; bases unmatched to a gene: 5. Reading the germline V gene gives CDR1 SGHAT and CDR2 FQNNGV. A note on this clonotype: Its antigen remains unidentified. Per-nucleotide qualities are absent, and no much larger clonotype sits a single base away.

The roughly 42 donors, aged 6 to 90 years, were systemically healthy Caucasian individuals from Russia. Each donor gave roughly 11 milliliters of peripheral blood, drawn into EDTA-treated Vacutainer tubes. PBMCs were isolated by Ficoll-Paque density-gradient centrifugation, with at least 6 million obtained per sample. Total RNA, at least 5 micrograms per sample, was extracted from PBMCs with Trizol reagent. The percentages of naive CD45RAhigh/CD27high T cells were determined by flow cytometry on a PBMC aliquot from every donor. To prepare the library, 5' RACE was applied. Sequenced using an Illumina HiSeq 2500. A second PCR of roughly 7 to 11 cycles was performed with a sample-barcoded 5' primer and a J-beta primer mix. A unique molecular identifier was introduced onto each TCR beta cDNA molecule by a template-switch 5' adaptor carrying 12 random nucleotides. At least 2.5 million CDR3-containing paired-end reads were obtained from each sample. First-strand cDNA was synthesized from all RNA with the Mint cDNA synthesis kit, primed by a TRBC-specific oligonucleotide. All cDNA was treated with uracil-DNA glycosylase and then went through a first 18-cycle PCR with the universal primers M1SS and BC2_uni_R. Per the original workflow: Each sample was normalized by randomly selecting 1 million high-quality reads, each carrying a distinct molecular identifier. Reads sharing molecular identifiers were discarded rather than binned into consensus sequences. CDR3 identification, clonotype clustering and error correction used MiTCR with a Q25 quality threshold and the strictest error-elimination algorithm. A nonparametric unseen species model with Euler transformation was used to estimate a lower bound on total TCR beta diversity. Using fastp trimming at Q25 and MiXCR clonotype assembly, TCRdb reanalyzed the public sequencing data and kept in-frame beta chains. Under each unique CDR3 protein, matching rows form one entry showing the most common genes and DNA. Clone size and V and J calls follow TCRdb, not the original study. This sample lists about 510,000 distinct CDR3 sequences; roughly a quarter were detected once. The ten largest clones add up to approximately 3.5% of the sample.

These same records also appear under a second study, on T cells of mothers and their children. The second paper further reports: Nine systemically healthy Caucasian individuals, comprising three mothers and their six children, were included as donors. cDNA synthesis used all of the extracted RNA, with roughly 1.5 ug of RNA in each 15 ul reaction. In the second PCR, the M1S primer introduced both the sample barcodes and 2-4 random nucleotides. More than 8 million TCR beta CDR3 reads were obtained from each mother, and approximately 3 million reads were obtained from each child. In both related and unrelated pairs, thymic selection shapes the output of TCR recombination in a similar way, with inherited differences having only a minor effect. Related mother-child pairs always showed normalized repertoire overlap that was slightly higher than in unrelated mother-child pairs, though the difference was never significant. No persistent microchimeric T cell clones were found, with a detection sensitivity of approximately 100 clones per million clonotypes. Deep NGS was used in the study to compare the TCR beta repertoires of mothers and children and to look for features that separate related mother-child pairs from unrelated individuals. Mothers averaged roughly 40 +/- 4 years of age and children averaged around 10 +/- 4 years. After adapter ligation with NEBNext reagents, the libraries were sequenced on Illumina HiSeq 2000 with 100+100 nt paired-end reads. Mother and child libraries were prepared a month apart and sequenced in separate runs to prevent cross-contamination. For each donor, between roughly 450,000 and 2,300,000 distinct TCR beta clonotypes were identified. Naive TCR beta clonotypes were estimated from low-frequency clonotypes matched to each donor's FACS-determined naive share, without sorting.

Recombination connected TRBV11-2 to TRBJ2-3, and TRBD2 aligns with 12 junction nucleotides. Sequenced input: blood. The TCR comes from a boy younger than 10 in good health. This receptor has the CDR3 CASRPASGGGTDTQYF. The DNA sequence follows: TGTGCCAGCAGACCAGCTAGCGGGGGGGGCACAGATACGCAGTATTTT.